This is a list of T cell receptor beta chains from one sample in a study of T cell responses to AZD1222 COVID-19 vaccine. Only in-frame clones appear in the TCRdb table, and some are missing; sequencing was by immunoSEQ multiplex PCR. The profile shows about 94,000 clones, about 85% of them singletons. Sequencing was performed on peripheral blood, taken 28 days after the second AZD1222 dose. These TCRs come from an adult who received the AZD1222 COVID-19 vaccine. Both conserved end residues are part of each CDR3. A D gene is named only where the DNA matches it firmly.

TRBJ2-1	TRBD1	TRBV6-4	CASSDETGGQQFF	TGTGCCAGCAGTGACGAGACAGGGGGCCAGCAGTTCTTC
TRBJ2-2	TRBD1	TRBV10-1	CASRRDRGTGELFF	TGCGCCAGCAGGAGGGACAGGGGAACCGGGGAGCTGTTTTTT
TRBJ1-4	-	TRBV3-1/TRBV3-2	CASSQSMGNEKLFF	TGTGCCAGCAGCCAAAGTATGGGTAATGAAAAACTGTTTTTT
TRBJ2-7	TRBD1	TRBV5-1	CASSLLGQGNGQYF	TGCGCCAGCAGCTTATTGGGACAGGGAAATGGGCAGTACTTC
TRBJ2-5	-	TRBV4-2	CASRFGTAETQYF	TGTGCCAGCAGATTCGGGACGGCAGAGACCCAGTACTTC
TRBJ2-7	-	TRBV4-1	CASSQDLSSGEQYF	TGCGCCAGCAGCCAAGATCTCAGTTCTGGGGAGCAGTACTTC
TRBJ2-1	TRBD2	TRBV6-6	CASGLSGGGVNEQFF	TGTGCCAGCGGCCTGAGCGGGGGGGGAGTAAATGAGCAGTTCTTC
TRBJ2-1	-	TRBV25-1	CASSDFPLNNEQFF	TGTGCCAGCAGTGATTTCCCACTGAACAATGAGCAGTTCTTC
TRBJ2-7	TRBD2	TRBV10-3	CAIRPRGGSYEQYF	TGTGCCATCAGACCTCGGGGGGGTTCCTACGAGCAGTACTTC
TRBJ2-3	TRBD2	TRBV27	CASSPAQLAGLKYF	TGTGCCAGCAGTCCCGCCCAACTAGCGGGATTGAAGTATTTT
TRBJ2-1	-	TRBV6-4	CASSATGAYNEQFF	TGTGCCAGCAGTGCCACAGGTGCCTACAATGAGCAGTTCTTC
TRBJ2-3	TRBD1	TRBV15	CATSSPRDRGITDTQYF	TGTGCCACCAGCAGTCCCCGGGACAGGGGGATCACAGATACGCAGTATTTT
TRBJ2-1	-	TRBV19	CASSGQGYNEQFF	TGTGCCAGTAGTGGTCAGGGCTACAATGAGCAGTTCTTC
TRBJ1-4	-	TRBV18	CASSLDRDRNEKLFF	TGTGCCAGCTCCCTCGACCGGGACCGCAATGAAAAACTGTTTTTT